These 30 T cell receptor beta chains came from one sample sequenced in a study of OX40 agonist ivuxolimab in advanced cancers. Here immunoSEQ multiplex PCR was the method, and the copy in TCRdb shows in-frame clones only, minus some. The sample carries some 50,000 clones, roughly four fifths recorded once. The sequences come from CD4+ or CD8+ T cells sorted from blood, collected in a trial of the OX40 agonist ivuxolimab. Every receptor here comes from an adult with an advanced solid tumor such as melanoma, head and neck, liver or kidney cancer.

Remarks on this clone: One junction end does not reproduce the germline sequence, and a read error may be involved. The chain employs TRBV12-5 and TRBJ2-1; TRBD1 aligns across 8 bases. The CDR3 runs to 15 residues. Germline V CDR1 and CDR2: LGHNT, FRNRAP. The CDR3 coding sequence is TGTGCTAGCGGTGGCAGGACAGGGTCCTTCAATGAGCAGTTCTTC. The encoded protein is CASGGRTGSFNEQFF.

This chain connects TRBV19 to TRBJ2-2, with unresolved D. CDR3 size: 14 residues. Germline loops: CDR1 LNHDA, CDR2 SQIVND (reference sequence). V was trimmed by 3 bases and J by 2 bases, leaving 7 bases between them. The CDR3 DNA reads TGTGCCAGTAGTATTCTGCCCAACACCGGGGAGCTGTTTTTT. Translating it yields CASSILPNTGELFF.

The CDR3 DNA sequence: TGTGCCAGCAGTGAAGCGGAGCGTAACTATGGCTACACCTTC. Translation gives CASSEAERNYGYTF. The genes are TRBV2 and TRBJ1-2, with unresolved D. Germline V CDR1 and CDR2: SNHLY, FYNNEI. CDR3 length: 14 amino acids. The V end was cut by 0 bases, the J end by 1 base, with 6 bases between.

This sequence joins TRBV2 and TRBJ1-5; 8 bases are shared with TRBD1. Germline V gives CDR1 SNHLY, CDR2 FYNNEI. The junction had 10 bases not matched to a gene; V was cut back by 8 bases and J by 4 bases. CDR3 length equals 15 residues. In nucleotides, the CDR3 is TGTGCCAGCGGGTCAGGACAGGGCGGGAATCAGCCCCAGCATTTT. Amino acids: CASGSGQGGNQPQHF.

The rearrangement uses TRBV29-1 and TRBJ1-5; D uncertain. CDR3 length equals 13 residues. The V end lost 3 bases, the J end lost 4 bases, and 10 bases lay between the germline ends. The germline gives CDR1 SQVTM, CDR2 ANQGSEA. CDR3 loop: CSVDSGPNQPQHF. CDR3 DNA sequence: TGCAGCGTTGATTCGGGCCCTAATCAGCCCCAGCATTTT. Supplemented by reference TRBV29-1 and TRBJ1-5, the full variable domain reads SAVISQKPSRDICQRGTSLTIQCQVDSQVTMMFWYRQQPGQSLTLIATANQGSEATYESGFVIDKFPISRPNLTFSTLTVSNMSPEDSSIYLCSVDSGPNQPQHFGDGTRLSIL.

Only one count was recorded for this clone. V gene TRBV18 combines with J gene TRBJ2-7; TRBD1 matches 7 bases. Germline assignment: CDR1 KGHSH and CDR2 LQKENI. The CDR3 sequence is 15 residues long. The V and J ends lost 6 bases and 4 bases, in that order; junction bases with no gene match: 12. The CDR3 coding sequence is TGTGCCAGCTCGGGCCCAGGGGGTAAAAATTACGAGCAGTACTTC. As protein: CASSGPGGKNYEQYF. Based on the CDR3 plus reference TRBV18 and TRBJ2-7, the full variable domain is NAGVMQNPRHLVRRRGQEARLRCSPMKGHSHVYWYRQLPEEGLKFMVYLQKENIIDESGMPKERFSAEFPKEGPSILRIQQVVRGDSAAYFCASSGPGGKNYEQYFGPGTRLTVT.

The CDR3 coding sequence is TGCGCCAGCAGCCCCGGGGACAGGGACGAAAACATTCAGTACTTC. It translates to CASSPGDRDENIQYF. The chain couples TRBV5-1 to TRBJ2-4, with 9 nucleotides matching TRBD1. Germline V lookup: CDR1 SGHRS, CDR2 YFSETQ. The CDR3 sequence is 15 residues long. V was clipped by 4 bases and J by 5 bases; unmatched bases: 7.

This clone was detected only once. The J gene is TRBJ1-4, the V gene TRBV9; no clear D gene. V was cut by 0 bases and J by 8 bases, with 17 bases left in between. The CDR3 loop spans 16 amino acids. Germline values: CDR1 SGDLS, CDR2 YYNGEE. The CDR3, as DNA: TGTGCCAGCAGCGTAGATGAGGGTCTCGGTTCGGAAAAACTGTTTTTT. Its protein product is CASSVDEGLGSEKLFF.

This clone has a single count. The chain combines TRBV5-1 with TRBJ1-1; 8 bases map to TRBD1. V was clipped by 0 bases and J by 1 base; unmatched bases: 11. Per the germline V gene, CDR1 is SGHRS and CDR2 is YFSETQ. The CDR3 sequence is 18 residues long. The CDR3, as DNA: TGCGCCAGCAGCTTGGTAGAGCGGCAGGGGGCTGGGAACACTGAAGCTTTCTTT. Encoded protein: CASSLVERQGAGNTEAFF.

The chain couples TRBV28 to TRBJ2-2; 11 bases fit TRBD1. Germline CDR1 MDHEN, CDR2 SYDVKM. The CDR3 has 18 amino acids. V shed 7 bases and J 1 base; nucleotides not matched to a gene: 11. CDR3 bases: TGTGCCAGCATCCCGGTGGACAGGGGGCGCGGGAACACCGGGGAGCTGTTTTTT. This gives the protein CASIPVDRGRGNTGELFF. Looking up the rest from reference TRBV28 and TRBJ2-2 gives the full variable domain: DVKVTQSSRYLVKRTGEKVFLECVQDMDHENMFWYRQDPGLGLRLIYFSYDVKMKEKGDIPEGYSVSREKKERFSLILESASTNQTSMYLCASIPVDRGRGNTGELFFGEGSRLTVL.

This clone was seen more than once but under ten times. V is TRBV5-1 and J is TRBJ2-3; weak D call: TRBD2 (5 bases). CDR1 and CDR2 (germline): SGHRS, YFSETQ. The CDR3 extends over 13 amino acids. The germline V and J ends were trimmed by 0 bases and 5 bases, with 7 bases remaining between them. Written as DNA, the CDR3 is TGCGCCAGCAGCTTGGCCGGGGTAGATACGCAGTATTTT. It specifies CASSLAGVDTQYF.

The chain couples TRBV4-1 to TRBJ2-7, with a tentative D call TRBD2 (5 bases). The CDR3 is 14 amino acids. Trimming stripped 0 bases from V and 1 base from J, with 7 bases between. In germline, CDR1 is MGHRA, CDR2 YSYEKL. The CDR3: CASSQEPGSYEQYF. The CDR3 DNA follows: TGCGCCAGCAGCCAAGAGCCGGGATCCTACGAGCAGTACTTC.

The chain carries TRBV7-3 and TRBJ2-5, with D tentatively TRBD1 or TRBD2 (6 bases each). V lost 6 bases and J 1 base, leaving 15 bases between the germline ends. This CDR3 region has 15 residues. Germline loops: CDR1 SGHTA, CDR2 FQGTGA. CDR3 sequence reads: CASSRGGPAQETQYF. CDR3 in DNA: TGTGCCAGCAGTAGAGGGGGGCCCGCCCAAGAGACCCAGTACTTC. Drawing the rest from reference TRBV7-3 and TRBJ2-5, the complete variable domain is GAGVSQTPSNKVTEKGKYVELRCDPISGHTALYWYRQSLGQGPEFLIYFQGTGAADDSGLPNDRFFAVRPEGSVSTLKIQRTERGDSAVYLCASSRGGPAQETQYFGPGTRLLVL.

This clone showed up just a few times. The chain couples TRBV10-3 to TRBJ1-2; D gene uncertain. The CDR3 loop spans 14 amino acids. Germline V gives CDR1 ENHRY, CDR2 SYGVKD. V was shortened by 3 bases and J by 4 bases, with 12 bases between the two germline ends. The CDR3 DNA is TGTGCCATCAGTGAAGAGGCCGGGTCCTATGGCTACACCTTC. Its protein is CAISEEAGSYGYTF.

The chain has TRBV5-1 and TRBJ1-3; the match to TRBD1 covers 7 bases. Germline CDR1 SGHRS, CDR2 YFSETQ. The CDR3 length is 15 residues. Trimming at V came to 0 bases and at J to 3 bases, leaving 3 bases not matched to a gene. The CDR3 protein is CASSLEGALGNTIYF. CDR3 sequence (DNA): TGCGCCAGCAGCTTGGAGGGGGCACTTGGAAACACCATATATTTT.

The chain couples TRBV19 to TRBJ1-1; 9 bases map to TRBD1. With 5 bases clipped from V and 3 bases from J, the junction kept 10 bases outside the gene matches. Germline values: CDR1 LNHDA, CDR2 SQIVND (reference sequence). The CDR3 is 16 amino acids. The CDR3 reads CASSPPMGTGYTEAFF. In DNA form, the CDR3 reads TGTGCCAGTAGTCCCCCTATGGGGACAGGGTACACTGAAGCTTTCTTT.

Points on this clone: Other DNA sequences in this sample translate to the same CDR3. V usage is TRBV7-2 and J usage is TRBJ1-2; D is perhaps TRBD1 (5 bases). Germline V CDR1 and CDR2: SGHTA, FQGNSA. The CDR3 is made up of 15 amino acids. V was clipped by 1 base and J by 5 bases, with 14 bases between them. In DNA form, the CDR3 reads TGTGCCAGCAGCTTAGATTGGTCAGGGAATTATGGCTACACCTTC. Its protein is CASSLDWSGNYGYTF.

This chain links TRBV11-2 with TRBJ2-5; D is uncertain. In germline, CDR1 is SGHAT, CDR2 FQNNGV. V was pared by 1 base and J by 2 bases, with 11 bases between. The CDR3 spans 15 residues. The CDR3 reads CASSLGASQQETQYF. CDR3 in DNA: TGTGCCAGCAGCTTAGGGGCCTCTCAGCAAGAGACCCAGTACTTC. The full variable domain, in which reference TRBV11-2 and TRBJ2-5 provide the parts outside the CDR3, is EAGVAQSPRYKIIEKRQSVAFWCNPISGHATLYWYQQILGQGPKLLIQFQNNGVVDDSQLPKDRFSAERLKGVDSTLKIQPAKLEDSAVYLCASSLGASQQETQYFGPGTRLLVL.

The chain links TRBV27 to TRBJ1-2; TRBD1 might be the D (6 bases). CDR1 and CDR2 (germline): MNHEY, SMNVEV (reference sequence). V lost 6 bases and J lost 12, with 23 bases in between. The CDR3 consists of 14 residues. The CDR3 DNA reads TGTGCCAGCAGGACCCAAGCCGGACAGCCCGCCGACACCTTC. Encoded protein: CASRTQAGQPADTF.

The chain recombines TRBV6-5 with TRBJ2-7; 7 bases match TRBD2. Trimming at V came to 6 bases and at J to 5 bases, leaving 10 bases not matched to a gene. The CDR3 totals 14 residues. Germline assignment: CDR1 MNHEY and CDR2 SVGAGI. CDR3 sequence reads: CASSVAAGDDEQYF. The CDR3 nucleotides are TGTGCCAGCAGCGTTGCCGCGGGGGACGACGAGCAGTACTTC.

The genes are TRBV5-1 and TRBJ2-2; D gene ambiguous. CDR1 and CDR2 (germline): SGHRS, YFSETQ. CDR3 length: 14 amino acids. V lost 4 bases, J lost 4 bases, and 11 bases lay in between. CDR3: CASSPQSATGELFF. CDR3 coding DNA: TGCGCCAGCAGCCCCCAGAGTGCCACCGGGGAGCTGTTTTTT.

The V call is TRBV5-6, the J call TRBJ1-5; a weak D match, TRBD1 (5 bases). The V end lost 3 bases, the J end lost 1 base, and 11 bases lay between the germline ends. CDR3 length equals 15 residues. Germline-derived CDR1 and CDR2 are SGHDT and YYEEEE. The DNA of the CDR3 is TGTGCCAGCAGCTCGGGACGATTAAGCAATCAGCCCCAGCATTTT. Translating gives CASSSGRLSNQPQHF.

The rearrangement uses TRBV18 and TRBJ2-2; the D gene could be TRBD1 or TRBD2 (6 bases each). The CDR3 runs to 14 residues. The germline gives CDR1 KGHSH, CDR2 LQKENI. The germline V and J ends were trimmed by 3 bases and 4 bases, with 9 bases remaining between them. The CDR3 bases are TGTGCCAGCTCACCTGGGGGGCCCACCGGGGAGCTGTTTTTT. Translation gives CASSPGGPTGELFF.

The V gene is TRBV2, the J gene TRBJ1-1; no reliable D call. This CDR3 spans 14 amino acids. Trimming removed 2 bases at V and 4 bases at J, with 11 bases between. Germline CDR1 and CDR2: SNHLY and FYNNEI. This chain's CDR3 is CASSEIPGITEAFF. In DNA form, the CDR3 reads TGTGCCAGCAGTGAAATTCCGGGGATCACTGAAGCTTTCTTT.

The J gene is TRBJ1-5, the V gene TRBV6-4; maybe TRBD1 (5 bases). Per germline, CDR1 MRHNA and CDR2 SNTAGT. CDR3 length: 15 amino acids. V was pared by 2 bases and J by 2 bases, with 10 bases between. CDR3 DNA: TGTGCCAGCAGTGACGTGGGGCTGGGCAATCAGCCCCAGCATTTT. Translating it yields CASSDVGLGNQPQHF.

This clone appeared a few times. The chain recombines TRBV10-1 with TRBJ1-1; 10 bases match TRBD1. Germline values: CDR1 WNHNN, CDR2 SYGVQD (reference sequence). The CDR3 extends over 15 amino acids. Unmatched junction bases numbered 5, after V lost 3 bases and J lost 4 bases. The CDR3 DNA follows: TGCGCCAGCAGTGAAGGGACAGGGGAGGTCACTGAAGCTTTCTTT. Protein sequence: CASSEGTGEVTEAFF.

The chain employs TRBV28 and TRBJ2-2; D gene unclear. Germline V gene data show CDR1 as MDHEN and CDR2 as SYDVKM. V was shortened by 3 bases and J by 4 bases, with 9 bases between the two germline ends. The CDR3 totals 14 residues. The CDR3 DNA reads TGTGCCAGCAGTTTTATGAGACCCACCGGGGAGCTGTTTTTT. This codes for CASSFMRPTGELFF.

On this clone: One end of the junction fails to match germline, which may point to a read error. The chain combines TRBV5-1 with TRBJ2-7; TRBD1 matches at 10 bases. Germline-derived CDR1 and CDR2 are SGHRS and YFSETQ. The CDR3 covers 15 residues. CDR3: CASSFDRGRSYEQYF. The CDR3, as DNA: TGCGCCAGCAGCTTCGACAGGGGGCGCTCCTATGAGCAGTACTTC.

V gene TRBV5-1 combines with J gene TRBJ2-3; 8 bases fit TRBD2. After removal of 0 bases from V and 1 base from J, the junction contained 10 bases not matched to a gene. CDR1 and CDR2 (germline): SGHRS, YFSETQ. The CDR3 runs 18 residues. CDR3 bases: TGCGCCAGCAGCTTGGGGTCCTTAGCGGGGACGGGCACAGATACGCAGTATTTT. This sequence encodes CASSLGSLAGTGTDTQYF.

Points on this clone: The same CDR3 also results from other DNA sequences found in this sample. This chain joins TRBV6-6 and TRBJ2-7, with D perhaps matching TRBD1 (6 bases). Germline assignment: CDR1 MNHNY and CDR2 SVGAGI (reference sequence). The ends were cut back, 6 bases at V and 4 bases at J, with 10 bases in the middle. This CDR3 contains 12 residues. CDR3 nucleotide sequence: TGTGCCAGCAGCGCACAGGGTTACGAGCAGTACTTC. It translates to CASSAQGYEQYF.